Listed below are T cell receptor beta chains from one sample, sequenced in a study of PD-1 blockade in mismatch repair-deficient tumors. Produced via immunoSEQ multiplex PCR; TCRdb's table is partial and in-frame only. The profile shows some 50,000 clones, over 75% of them singletons. Source: PBMCs, taken before pembrolizumab treatment. These receptors originate from an adult with mismatch repair-deficient cancer. Both conserved end residues are part of each CDR3. Rows give clone size only sometimes, using once, few, many, or a class for an expanded clone.

14	TRBV6-5	-	CASIRTAYTGELFF
15	TRBV27	once	CASSPRTGTTDTQYF
13	TRBV30	-	CAWSVRGNTEAFF
13	TRBV28	-	CASCLPLNQPQHF
17	TRBV14	-	CASSQERGQGPKSGYTF
17	TRBV29-1	-	CSVASSSGRAMGKTQYF
14	TRBV11-3	-	CASSHGGVGTEAFF
13	TRBV11-3	-	CASSPSDAYEQYF
15	TRBV9	-	CASRPPLGQNYEQYF
16	TRBV11-2	-	CASSSLLGGGNTEAFF
15	TRBV5-4	-	CASSSGASGANVLTF
13	TRBV6-5	-	CASSYEGTYGYTF
16	TRBV27	-	CASSPVIAGAYNEQFF
15	TRBV15	-	CATSRSGSSYNEQFF
14	TRBV19	-	CASSLGRLNDEQFF
14	TRBV11-2	-	CASSSSGTRETQYF
15	TRBV5-1	once	CASSFLPQDTGELFF
13	TRBV6-1	few	CASWRRGQGEAFF
13	TRBV18	once	CASSGGRHYEQYF
16	TRBV18	-	CASSPPGTGAPSEQYF
15	TRBV5-1	-	CASSPDTGTQYEQYF
13	TRBV19	-	CASTGDTYTEAFF
15	TRBV4-3	-	CASSRDHGQGATQYF
14	TRBV7-9	-	CASTPGGSTDTQYF
13	TRBV11-1	-	CASSLRAGGSQYF
11	TRBV5-5	few	CASSLHTEAFF
15	TRBV5-1	-	CASSFGHTGPNEQFF
13	TRBV5-1	-	CASSSGTNYEQYF
12	TRBV2	-	CASSRDRTEAFF
14	TRBV29-1	-	CSVDGGRAGYEQFF
14	TRBV2	-	CASSVGRAHRAQHF
13	TRBV27	few	CASRQNRYTEAFF
18	TRBV7-2	-	CASSLSVAGGWGQETQYF
14	TRBV6-5	-	CASSFSRVDQPQHF
13	TRBV19	-	CASSTETGYGYTF